This T cell receptor beta chain was sequenced in a study of blood T cell repertoires in COVID-19 (dated by TCRdb to between 2020 and 2021). Describing the broader study: Samples covering the acute and convalescent phases of COVID-19 were provided by collaborators in the United States, Italy and Spain. The repertoires were made available in a free public database intended to serve as a resource for research on the immune response to SARS-CoV-2. Where available, HLA class I and class II types were obtained from metadata supplied by the sample provider rather than from assay-based typing. Sample metadata almost always included a de-identified subject ID, COVID-19 status, age in years and sex. The samples were drawn from the first 160 participants of the ongoing ImmuneRACE study and from roughly 1,300 subjects provided by 6 global collaborators. Deeply sampled blood TCRbeta repertoires from subjects exposed to, actively infected with, or recovered from COVID-19 were included in the dataset. The material from the prospective study consisted of cDNA or gDNA derived from T cells, B-cell-depleted T cells, or PBMCs.

TCRbeta CDR3 regions were amplified from genomic DNA using the immunoSEQ Assay, a bias-controlled multiplex PCR. Regarding the original processing steps: Nucleated cell counts per sample were estimated from amplification of reference gene primers within the assay. Sequence reads were collapsed and filtered to measure the absolute abundance of every unique TCRbeta CDR3 rearrangement. For each sample, productive Simpson clonality was calculated as the square root of Simpson's diversity index across productive rearrangements. In its TCRdb copy, this immuneACCESS table keeps in-frame sequences only and misses some clones. Where compared with another copy, unresolved V genes explain less than half of these, and the others have no known cause. V, J and clone size were drawn from that table, and D and trimming were deduced from the DNA. The sample table shows fewer than 200,000 clones, and approximately 90% are seen once. The ten largest clones represent around 24% of the sample.

Deletion took 6 bases off V and 8 bases off J, with a span of 19 bases between the germline ends. CDR1 and CDR2, looked up from the germline V gene, are MNHEY and SVGAGI. The CDR3 has 14 amino acids, counting the end cysteine and phenylalanine. Only CDR3 DNA remains: 42 bases, in frame from the first base. General conclusions and limits of the study: The quantity of clinical and demographic metadata differed by source and by participant and was supplied without curation.

Each collaborating institution followed its own protocols to collect whole blood in K2EDTA tubes. For TCRbeta analysis, collaborators shipped samples as frozen whole blood, isolated PBMCs, or DNA extracted from either of those sample types. Comments on this clone: There is no known antigen for this receptor. No base-level quality is on record; no much larger clone is a single base apart.

The sample consisted of peripheral blood. The sequence links TRBV6-5 to TRBJ1-2; the D gene remains uncertain. The sequence came from a man aged 55 to 70 with acute or convalescent COVID-19. The sequence in DNA is TGTGCCAGCAGCCCGGAGGTTGGACCTAGAGGCTACACCTTC. This gives the protein CASSPEVGPRGYTF.